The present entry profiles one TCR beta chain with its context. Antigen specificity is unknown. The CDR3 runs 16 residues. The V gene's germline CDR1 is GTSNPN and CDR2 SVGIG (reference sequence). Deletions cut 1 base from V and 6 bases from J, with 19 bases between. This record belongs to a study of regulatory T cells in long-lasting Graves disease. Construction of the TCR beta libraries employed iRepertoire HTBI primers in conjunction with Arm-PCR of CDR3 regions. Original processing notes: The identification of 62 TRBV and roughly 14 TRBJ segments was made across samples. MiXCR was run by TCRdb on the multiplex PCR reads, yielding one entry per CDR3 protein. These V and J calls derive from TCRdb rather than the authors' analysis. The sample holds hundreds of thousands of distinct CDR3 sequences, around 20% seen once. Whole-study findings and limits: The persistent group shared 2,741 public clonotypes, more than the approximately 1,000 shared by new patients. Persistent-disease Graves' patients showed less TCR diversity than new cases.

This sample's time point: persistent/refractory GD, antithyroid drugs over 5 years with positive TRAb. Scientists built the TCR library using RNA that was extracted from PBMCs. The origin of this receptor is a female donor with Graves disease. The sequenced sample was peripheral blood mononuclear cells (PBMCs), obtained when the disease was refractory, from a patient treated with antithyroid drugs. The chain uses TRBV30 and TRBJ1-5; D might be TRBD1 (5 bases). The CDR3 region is CAWSARGTLGSQPQHF. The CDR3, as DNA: TGTGCCTGGAGTGCTCGAGGGACTTTAGGGAGTCAGCCCCAGCATTTT.